Shown below are 20 T cell receptor beta chains from a single sample sequenced in a study of blood T cell repertoires in COVID-19. Method: immunoSEQ multiplex PCR; TCRdb's copy keeps in-frame clones and lacks some. This table has 110,000 or so clones, approximately 81% appearing once. The sequenced material came from peripheral blood. Receptors originate from a man aged 35 to 55 with acute or convalescent COVID-19.

The J gene is TRBJ2-2, the V gene TRBV5-1; D possibly corresponds to TRBD1 (6 bases). The V gene's germline CDR1 is SGHRS and CDR2 YFSETQ. Trimming left V 6 bases short and J 2 bases short, with 11 bases between. This CDR3 has 14 amino acids. The CDR3 here is CASNLGANTGELFF. The CDR3 DNA sequence: TGCGCCAGCAACCTGGGGGCCAACACCGGGGAGCTGTTTTTT.

Of note for this clone: Other DNA sequences within the sample encode an identical CDR3. The chain recombines TRBV11-2 with TRBJ1-2; 7 bases agree with TRBD1. The CDR3 has 12 residues. The trim removed 3 bases at V and 5 bases at J, leaving 0 bases unmatched. Germline-derived CDR1 and CDR2 are SGHAT and FQNNGV. CDR3 region: CASSLTGYGYTF. CDR3 coding DNA: TGTGCCAGCAGCTTGACAGGGTATGGCTACACCTTC. Looking up the rest from reference TRBV11-2 and TRBJ1-2 gives the full variable domain: EAGVAQSPRYKIIEKRQSVAFWCNPISGHATLYWYQQILGQGPKLLIQFQNNGVVDDSQLPKDRFSAERLKGVDSTLKIQPAKLEDSAVYLCASSLTGYGYTFGSGTRLTVV.

This chain uses TRBV7-9 with TRBJ1-4; 8 bases line up with TRBD1. Per the germline V gene, CDR1 is SEHNR and CDR2 is FQNEAQ (reference sequence). After removal of 4 bases from V and 7 bases from J, the junction contained 2 bases not matched to a gene. The CDR3 spans 13 residues. DNA of the CDR3: TGTGCCAGCAGCTCCACAGGGGGTGAAAAACTGTTTTTT. Translated: CASSSTGGEKLFF. Variable domain in full (rest from reference TRBV7-9 and TRBJ1-4): DTGVSQNPRHKITKRGQNVTFRCDPISEHNRLYWYRQTLGQGPEFLTYFQNEAQLEKSRLLSDRFSAERPKGSFSTLEIQRTEQGDSAMYLCASSSTGGEKLFFGSGTQLSVL.

This clone was detected once. The chain is built from TRBV4-2 and TRBJ2-3, with 7 bases matching TRBD1. Per germline, CDR1 LGHNA and CDR2 YNFKEQ. J lost 10 bases, V lost 0 bases, and 7 bases had no gene match. The length of the CDR3 is 14 residues. DNA of the CDR3: TGTGCCAGCAGCCAAGATCCGAGACAGGGCCCGCAGTATTTT. The encoded protein is CASSQDPRQGPQYF.

This chain connects TRBV5-1 to TRBJ1-2; D unresolved. Trimming shortened V by 0 bases and J by 4 bases, and 7 bases separated the two germline ends. The CDR3 extends over 13 amino acids. Germline assignment: CDR1 SGHRS and CDR2 YFSETQ. The CDR3 nucleotides are TGCGCCAGCAGCTTGGCCCTCAGCTATGGCTACACCTTC. Translation: CASSLALSYGYTF.

This clone was detected only a few times. Mismatch with germline at one junction end may stem from a read error. The chain carries TRBV6-5 and TRBJ1-6, with 8 bases matching TRBD1. Germline V gene lookup returns CDR1 MNHEY and CDR2 SVGAGI. The CDR3 covers 11 residues. CDR3 residues: CASSYGGTGQF. The CDR3 DNA reads as TGTGCCAGCAGTTACGGCGGGACAGGTCAATTT.

The V and J genes are TRBV5-5 and TRBJ2-5; D unresolved. Looked up from germline, CDR1 is SGHKS and CDR2 is YYEKEE (reference sequence). V was shortened by 2 bases and J by 1 base, with 6 bases between the two germline ends. The CDR3 loop spans 13 amino acids. The CDR3 loop reads CASSLEFQETQYF. CDR3 DNA sequence: TGTGCCAGCAGCTTAGAGTTCCAAGAGACCCAGTACTTC.

The V gene is TRBV24-1, the J gene TRBJ2-5; D perhaps matches TRBD2 (6 bases). Germline CDR1 and CDR2: KGHDR and SFDVKD. V was trimmed by 1 base and J by 5 bases, leaving 16 bases between them. There are 16 residues in the CDR3. CDR3 loop: CATSDFQGGGLETQYF. DNA of the CDR3: TGTGCCACCAGTGATTTCCAGGGAGGTGGACTTGAGACCCAGTACTTC.

The chain couples TRBV28 to TRBJ1-6, with D hard to call. This CDR3 is 14 amino acids long. In germline, CDR1 is MDHEN, CDR2 SYDVKM. V lost 3 bases and J 5 bases, leaving 8 bases between the germline ends. The CDR3, as DNA: TGTGCCAGCAGTTTTGGCCCCAATAATTCACCCCTCCACTTT. As protein: CASSFGPNNSPLHF. Full variable domain (missing parts from reference TRBV28 and TRBJ1-6): DVKVTQSSRYLVKRTGEKVFLECVQDMDHENMFWYRQDPGLGLRLIYFSYDVKMKEKGDIPEGYSVSREKKERFSLILESASTNQTSMYLCASSFGPNNSPLHFGNGTRLTVT.

V gene TRBV11-1 combines with J gene TRBJ1-2; 8 bases agree with TRBD1. The CDR3 covers 14 residues. CDR1 is SGHAT, CDR2 FQDESV, per germline (reference sequence). The ends lost 3 bases at V and 4 bases at J; junction bases unmatched: 4. In DNA form, the CDR3 reads TGTGCCAGCAGCTTCCAGGGGGCTGGCTATGGCTACACCTTC. Translating it yields CASSFQGAGYGYTF.

The genes are TRBV18 and TRBJ1-5; D gene ambiguous. The CDR3 covers 13 residues. The germline V and J ends were trimmed by 6 bases and 2 bases, with 8 bases remaining between them. Germline V lookup: CDR1 KGHSH, CDR2 LQKENI. CDR3 nucleotides: TGTGCCAGCTCGCCGGGAGGCAATCAGCCCCAGCATTTT. Translating gives CASSPGGNQPQHF.

This clone was seen only once. The chain employs TRBV13 and TRBJ1-2, with TRBD1 as a possible D gene (5 bases). The CDR3 is 14 amino acids. Trimming stripped 5 bases from V and 0 bases from J, with 10 bases between. From germline, CDR1 is PRHDT and CDR2 FYEKMQ (reference sequence). The CDR3 sequence is CASSRRGTNYGYTF. The CDR3 DNA reads as TGTGCCAGCAGCAGGAGGGGTACTAACTATGGCTACACCTTC.

The V and J genes are TRBV6-6 and TRBJ2-7; the D is unclear. The CDR3 consists of 11 residues. CDR1 and CDR2 from the germline V gene are MNHNY and SVGAGI (reference sequence). V lost 1 base and J lost 5, with 3 bases in between. The CDR3 reads CASSYFNEQYF. The CDR3 DNA follows: TGTGCCAGCAGTTACTTTAACGAGCAGTACTTC.

The chain employs TRBV18 and TRBJ1-5; perhaps TRBD1 as D (6 bases). V shed 3 bases and J shed 6 bases, with 9 bases lying between them. Germline V CDR1 and CDR2: KGHSH, LQKENI. The CDR3 spans 13 residues. CDR3 bases: TGTGCCAGCTCACCGGGGGCGGGTCAGCCCCAGCATTTT. Encoded protein: CASSPGAGQPQHF.

The chain couples TRBV19 to TRBJ2-5; tentatively, D is TRBD1 (5 bases). CDR1 LNHDA and CDR2 SQIVND come from the germline V gene (reference sequence). Trimming shortened V by 8 bases and J by 0 bases, and 10 bases separated the two germline ends. CDR3 length: 13 residues. In DNA form, the CDR3 reads TGTGCCAGTCAGGACACAAACCAAGAGACCCAGTACTTC. This translates into CASQDTNQETQYF.

V usage is TRBV10-2 and J usage is TRBJ2-1, with 8 bases lining up with TRBD2. Germline V lookup: CDR1 WSHSY, CDR2 SAAADI. J lost 5 bases, V lost 7 bases, and 7 bases had no gene match. The CDR3 sequence is 14 residues long. The DNA of the CDR3 is TGCGCCAGCATCGACGGGGGGGTTCACAATGAGCAGTTCTTC. Protein product: CASIDGGVHNEQFF.

This clone was counted at least ten times. The J gene is TRBJ2-1, the V gene TRBV3-1 (or the pseudogene TRBV3-2); 9 nucleotides agree with TRBD2. In germline, CDR1 is LGHDT, CDR2 YNNKEL (reference sequence). The CDR3 sequence is 15 residues long. Losses at the gene ends were 6 bases for V and 9 bases for J; bases not matched to a gene: 12. The chain's CDR3 is CASSLSGGPTPEQFF. The CDR3 coding sequence is TGTGCCAGCAGTCTTAGCGGGGGCCCGACCCCTGAGCAGTTCTTC.

This chain joins TRBV24-1 and TRBJ2-5; 9 bases match TRBD1. CDR3 size: 17 residues. With V trimmed by 3 bases and J by 1 base, 8 bases remained unmatched. Looked up from germline, CDR1 is KGHDR and CDR2 is SFDVKD. The CDR3 sequence is CATSDPTGGGGQETQYF. In DNA form, the CDR3 reads TGTGCCACCAGTGATCCTACAGGGGGCGGAGGCCAAGAGACCCAGTACTTC.

The chain has TRBV5-1 and TRBJ2-2; D is perhaps TRBD1 (5 bases). The CDR3 consists of 14 residues. Germline CDR1 is SGHRS and CDR2 is YFSETQ. V dropped 6 bases and J dropped 1 base, with 10 bases sitting between them. CDR3 region: CASTLTENTGELFF. The DNA of the CDR3 is TGCGCCAGCACCCTGACAGAGAACACCGGGGAGCTGTTTTTT.

The gene calls are TRBV20-1 and TRBJ2-2, with TRBD2 identical over 9 bases. Germline-derived CDR1 and CDR2 are DFQATT and SNEGSKA (reference sequence). V trimming: 3 bases; J trimming: 2 bases; junction bases outside the gene matches: 10. The CDR3 sequence is 17 residues long. CDR3 amino acids: CSASGPGLAINTGELFF. As DNA, the CDR3 is TGCAGTGCTAGTGGCCCAGGACTAGCGATCAACACCGGGGAGCTGTTTTTT.